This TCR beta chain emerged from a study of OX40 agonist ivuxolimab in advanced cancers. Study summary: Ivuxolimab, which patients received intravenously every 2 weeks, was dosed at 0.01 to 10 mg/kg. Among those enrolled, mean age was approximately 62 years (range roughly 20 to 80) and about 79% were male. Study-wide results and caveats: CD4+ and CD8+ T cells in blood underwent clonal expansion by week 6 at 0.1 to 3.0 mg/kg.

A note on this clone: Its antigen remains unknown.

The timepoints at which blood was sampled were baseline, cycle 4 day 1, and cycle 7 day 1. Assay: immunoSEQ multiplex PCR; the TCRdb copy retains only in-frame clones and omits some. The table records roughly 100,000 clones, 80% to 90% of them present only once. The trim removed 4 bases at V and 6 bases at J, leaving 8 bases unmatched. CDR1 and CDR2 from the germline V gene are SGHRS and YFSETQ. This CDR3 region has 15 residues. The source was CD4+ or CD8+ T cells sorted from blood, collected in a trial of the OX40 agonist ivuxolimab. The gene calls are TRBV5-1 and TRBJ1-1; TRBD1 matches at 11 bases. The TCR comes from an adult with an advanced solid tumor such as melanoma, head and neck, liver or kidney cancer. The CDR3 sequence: CASSTGQGAGPEAFF. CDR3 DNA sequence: TGCGCCAGCAGCACCGGACAGGGGGCTGGACCTGAAGCTTTCTTT.